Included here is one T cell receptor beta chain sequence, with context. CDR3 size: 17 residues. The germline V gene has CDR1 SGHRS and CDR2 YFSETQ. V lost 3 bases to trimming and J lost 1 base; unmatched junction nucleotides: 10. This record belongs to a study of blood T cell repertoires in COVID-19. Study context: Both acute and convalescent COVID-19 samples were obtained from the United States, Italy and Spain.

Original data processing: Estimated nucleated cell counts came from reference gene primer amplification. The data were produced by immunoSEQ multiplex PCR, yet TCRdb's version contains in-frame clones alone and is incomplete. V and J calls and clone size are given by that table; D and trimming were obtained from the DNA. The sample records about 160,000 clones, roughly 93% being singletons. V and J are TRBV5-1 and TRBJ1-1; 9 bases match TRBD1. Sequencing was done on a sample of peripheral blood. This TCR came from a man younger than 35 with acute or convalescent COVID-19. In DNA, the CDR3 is TGCGCCAGCAGCTCGTGGGGCAGGACAGGGGAGAACACTGAAGCTTTCTTT. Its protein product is CASSSWGRTGENTEAFF.